The 16 T cell receptor beta chains given below trace back to one sample, sequenced in a study of siplizumab effects on memory and regulatory T cells. Some clones are missing from TCRdb's copy, which holds only in-frame ones; the method was immunoSEQ multiplex PCR. Seen here are about 60,000 clones, less than 85% observed once, and the top ten hold approximately 4%. Specimen: memory CD4+ T cells sorted from blood. All receptors come from a human donor in good health.

The chain couples TRBV6-5 to TRBJ1-3; 7 bases agree with TRBD1. Losses at the gene ends were 4 bases for V and 1 base for J; bases not matched to a gene: 4. The germline CDR1 and CDR2 sequences are MNHEY and SVGAGI. The CDR3 runs 15 residues. The CDR3 sequence: CASSFDRASGNTIYF. CDR3 nucleotides: TGTGCCAGCAGTTTCGACAGGGCTTCTGGAAACACCATATATTTT.

The chain recombines TRBV4-1 with TRBJ2-3; D perhaps matches TRBD2 (5 bases). Germline CDR1 and CDR2: MGHRA and YSYEKL. The V end lost 3 bases, the J end lost 5 bases, and 15 bases lay between the germline ends. The CDR3 is made up of 15 amino acids. CDR3 bases: TGCGCCAGCAGCCAGCCCGTAGGTCGGGGAGATACGCAGTATTTT. Translated: CASSQPVGRGDTQYF.

V is TRBV5-5 and J is TRBJ2-7; 7 bases match TRBD2. Trimming took 1 base from V and 0 from J; bases not matched to a gene: 4. CDR3 length equals 15 residues. The germline CDR1 and CDR2 sequences are SGHKS and YYEKEE (reference sequence). CDR3 bases: TGTGCCAGCAGCTTGACGGGGGGTTCCTCCTACGAGCAGTACTTC. Protein product: CASSLTGGSSYEQYF.

This clone has more than one count but fewer than ten. The rearrangement joins TRBV4-2 to TRBJ2-3; 12 bases align to TRBD2. CDR1 and CDR2 from the germline V gene are LGHNA and YNFKEQ. V lost 5 bases, J lost 6 bases, and 6 bases stayed unmatched. This CDR3 contains 15 residues. In nucleotides, the CDR3 is TGTGCCAGCAGCATTTCTAGCGGGGGGGCGGATACGCAGTATTTT. It encodes CASSISSGGADTQYF.

The rearrangement links TRBV5-4 to TRBJ2-2; the match to TRBD2 covers 9 bases. Trimming cost V 4 bases and J 2 bases; bases outside gene matches: 9. The CDR3 totals 17 residues. The germline V gene encodes CDR1 SGHNT and CDR2 YYREEE (reference sequence). The CDR3 region has the DNA TGTGCCAGCAGCCCTAGAACTAGCGGGCGAAACACCGGGGAGCTGTTTTTT. It codes for CASSPRTSGRNTGELFF.

The V and J genes are TRBV10-3 and TRBJ1-6; D is undetermined. Trimming cost V 10 bases and J 2 bases, with 9 bases left between them. The length of the CDR3 is 13 residues. Germline V lookup: CDR1 ENHRY, CDR2 SYGVKD. Here the CDR3 DNA reads TGTGCCACCCGGGCAGCCTATAATTCACCCCTCCACTTT. This translates into CATRAAYNSPLHF.

This clone was picked up a small number of times. The V gene is TRBV19, the J gene TRBJ1-2; possible D gene TRBD1, 6 bases. The V end was cut by 5 bases, the J end by 4 bases, with 11 bases between. This CDR3 spans 13 amino acids. Germline assignment: CDR1 LNHDA and CDR2 SQIVND (reference sequence). The CDR3 DNA follows: TGTGCCAGTAGTCCTTCCAGGGGCTATGGCTACACCTTC. This translates into CASSPSRGYGYTF.

The gene calls are TRBV6-6 and TRBJ2-5, with D possibly matching TRBD2 (6 bases). Germline CDR1 and CDR2: MNHNY and SVGAGI (reference sequence). The ends were cut back, 5 bases at V and 2 bases at J, with 15 bases in the middle. The CDR3 is 15 amino acids. The CDR3 loop reads CASSPQGSGQETQYF. The CDR3, as DNA: TGTGCCAGCAGTCCCCAGGGCAGCGGGCAAGAGACCCAGTACTTC.

Here the CDR3 DNA reads TGTGCCAGCAGCGAGGGACATAGCAATCAGCCCCAGCATTTT. Its translation is CASSEGHSNQPQHF. This chain connects TRBV21-1 to TRBJ1-5; TRBD1 reflects the table's D call only, with no check against the DNA. TRBV21-1 is a documented pseudogene. The CDR3 spans 14 residues.

This clone was picked up one time. One end of the junction fails to match germline, which may point to a read error. The V and J genes are TRBV20-1 and TRBJ2-1, with D maybe TRBD1 (5 bases). Germline CDR1 DFQATT, CDR2 SNEGSKA (reference sequence). The CDR3 extends over 11 amino acids. The CDR3 protein is CSASPMGQYLF. The CDR3 DNA sequence: TGCAGTGCTAGTCCGATGGGGCAGTACCTCTTC.

The J gene is TRBJ1-1, the V gene TRBV29-1; TRBD1 might be the D (6 bases). This CDR3 spans 13 amino acids. With 6 bases removed from V and 1 base from J, the gap between germline ends came to 12 bases. Germline CDR1 SQVTM, CDR2 ANQGSEA. CDR3 in DNA: TGCAGCGTGTGGGGGGGCCCGAACACTGAAGCTTTCTTT. Translating gives CSVWGGPNTEAFF.

This chain connects TRBV19 to TRBJ2-5, with 7 bases matching TRBD1. CDR3 length equals 13 residues. Germline lookup yields CDR1 LNHDA and CDR2 SQIVND (reference sequence). Trimming cost V 3 bases and J 8 bases; bases outside gene matches: 6. CDR3 sequence (DNA): TGTGCCAGTAGTATCGGACAGGCGGATACCCAGTACTTC. Translated: CASSIGQADTQYF.

The V call is TRBV6-1, the J call TRBJ1-6; 10 bases fit TRBD1. Germline values: CDR1 MNHNS, CDR2 SASEGT. After removal of 3 bases from V and 7 bases from J, the junction contained 12 bases not matched to a gene. This CDR3 has 18 residues. The CDR3 DNA sequence: TGTGCCAGCAGTGACCGGGACAGGGGAGATTTGAGGAATTCACCCCTCCACTTT. Residues: CASSDRDRGDLRNSPLHF.

The J gene is TRBJ1-1, the V gene TRBV14; D is unresolved. The ends were cut back, 4 bases at V and 4 bases at J, with 10 bases in the middle. The CDR3 has 13 residues. Germline CDR1 and CDR2: SGHDN and FVKESK. The CDR3 region has the DNA TGTGCCAGCAGCCGAGTATTGGTCACTGAAGCTTTCTTT. Encoded protein: CASSRVLVTEAFF.

CDR3 in amino acids: CASNRQGGDTGELFF. CDR3 in DNA: TGTGCCAGCAACAGACAGGGTGGGGACACCGGGGAGCTGTTTTTT. The rearrangement uses TRBV2 and TRBJ2-2, with TRBD1 matching 7 bases. Trimming at V came to 7 bases and at J to 3 bases, leaving 8 bases not matched to a gene. CDR1 is SNHLY and CDR2 is FYNNEI in the germline V gene. The CDR3 consists of 15 residues.

This clone occurred a few times. The chain couples TRBV4-1 to TRBJ1-2; 10 bases align to TRBD1. This CDR3 has 18 amino acids. Germline V lookup: CDR1 MGHRA, CDR2 YSYEKL. J lost 1 base, V lost 3 bases, and 11 bases had no gene match. The DNA of the CDR3 is TGCGCCAGCAGCCACCCCGGGGGGGGGACAGGGGATAACTATGGCTACACCTTC. Translation gives CASSHPGGGTGDNYGYTF.